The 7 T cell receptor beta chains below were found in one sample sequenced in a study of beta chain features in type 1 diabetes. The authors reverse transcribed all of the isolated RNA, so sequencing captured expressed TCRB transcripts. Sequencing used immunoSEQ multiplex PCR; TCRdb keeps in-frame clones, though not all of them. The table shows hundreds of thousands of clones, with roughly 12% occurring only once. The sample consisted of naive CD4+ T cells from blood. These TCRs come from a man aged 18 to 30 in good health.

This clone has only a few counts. CDR3 loop: CASSCQNRFCAVGANVLTF. The CDR3 DNA reads TGTGCCAGCAGCTGTCAAAACAGGTTTTGTGCGGTTGGGGCCAACGTCCTGACTTTC. V is TRBV13 and J is TRBJ2-6; possibly TRBD1 for D (5 bases). The germline V and J ends were trimmed by 4 bases and 3 bases, with 22 bases remaining between them. CDR3 length equals 19 residues. Germline lookup yields CDR1 PRHDT and CDR2 FYEKMQ (reference sequence).

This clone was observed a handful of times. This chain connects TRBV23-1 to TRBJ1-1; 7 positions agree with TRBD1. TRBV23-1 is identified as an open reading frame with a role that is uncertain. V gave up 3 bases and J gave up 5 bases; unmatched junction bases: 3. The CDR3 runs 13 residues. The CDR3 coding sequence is TGCGCCAGCAGTCAGGGCAGGGGGACTGAAGCTTTCTTT. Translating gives CASSQGRGTEAFF.

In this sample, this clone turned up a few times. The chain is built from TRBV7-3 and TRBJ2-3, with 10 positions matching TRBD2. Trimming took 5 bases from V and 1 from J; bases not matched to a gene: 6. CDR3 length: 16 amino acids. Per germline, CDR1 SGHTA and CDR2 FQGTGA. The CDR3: CASSPTLAGGTDTQYF. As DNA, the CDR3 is TGTGCCAGCAGCCCTACCCTAGCGGGAGGCACAGATACGCAGTATTTT.

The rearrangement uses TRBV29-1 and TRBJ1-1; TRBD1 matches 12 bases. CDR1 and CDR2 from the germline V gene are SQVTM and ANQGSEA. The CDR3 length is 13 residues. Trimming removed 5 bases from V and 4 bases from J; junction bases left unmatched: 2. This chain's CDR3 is CSVWDRGPTEAFF. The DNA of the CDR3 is TGCAGCGTTTGGGACAGGGGGCCCACTGAAGCTTTCTTT.

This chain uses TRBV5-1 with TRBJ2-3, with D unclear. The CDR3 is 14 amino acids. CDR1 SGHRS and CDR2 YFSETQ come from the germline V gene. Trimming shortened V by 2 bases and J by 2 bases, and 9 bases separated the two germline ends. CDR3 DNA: TGCGCCAGCAGCTTCGGCGACTCCACAGATACGCAGTATTTT. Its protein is CASSFGDSTDTQYF.

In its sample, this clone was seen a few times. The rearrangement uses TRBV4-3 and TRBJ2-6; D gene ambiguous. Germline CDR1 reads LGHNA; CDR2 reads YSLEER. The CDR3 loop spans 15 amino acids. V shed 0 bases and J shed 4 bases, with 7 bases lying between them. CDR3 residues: CASSQDLVGANVLTF. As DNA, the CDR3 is TGCGCCAGCAGCCAAGACCTCGTGGGGGCCAACGTCCTGACTTTC.

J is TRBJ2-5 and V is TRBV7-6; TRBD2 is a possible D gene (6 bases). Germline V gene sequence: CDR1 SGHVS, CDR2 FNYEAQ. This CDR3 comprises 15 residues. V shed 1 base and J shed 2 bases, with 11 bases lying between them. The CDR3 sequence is CASSLGASEQETQYF. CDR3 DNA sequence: TGTGCCAGCAGCTTAGGGGCTAGCGAGCAAGAGACCCAGTACTTC.